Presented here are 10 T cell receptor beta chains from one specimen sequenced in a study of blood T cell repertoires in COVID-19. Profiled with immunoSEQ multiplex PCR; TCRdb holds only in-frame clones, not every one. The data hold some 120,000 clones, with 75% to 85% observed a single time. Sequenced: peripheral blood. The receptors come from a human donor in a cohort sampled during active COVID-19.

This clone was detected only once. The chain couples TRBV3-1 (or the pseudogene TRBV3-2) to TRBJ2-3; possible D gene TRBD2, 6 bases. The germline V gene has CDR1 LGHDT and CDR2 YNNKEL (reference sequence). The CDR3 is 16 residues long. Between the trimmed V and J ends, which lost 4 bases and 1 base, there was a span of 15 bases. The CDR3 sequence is CASSRAPGLRTDTQYF. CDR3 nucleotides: TGTGCCAGCAGCCGCGCCCCGGGACTGCGCACAGATACGCAGTATTTT.

CDR3 amino acids: CASSPGGVEQYF. CDR3 nucleotide sequence: TGTGCCAGCTCACCGGGAGGGGTCGAGCAGTACTTC. The chain has TRBV18 and TRBJ2-7; 7 nucleotides match TRBD2. Germline V CDR1 and CDR2: KGHSH, LQKENI. CDR3 size: 12 residues. J gave up 6 bases and V 3 bases, and 2 bases lay outside the gene matches.

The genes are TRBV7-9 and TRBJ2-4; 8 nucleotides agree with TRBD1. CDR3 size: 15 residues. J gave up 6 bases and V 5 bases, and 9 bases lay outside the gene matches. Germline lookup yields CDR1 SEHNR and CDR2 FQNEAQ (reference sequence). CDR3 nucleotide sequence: TGTGCCAGCAGCCCCCCAGGGGGCCCAGGAAACATTCAGTACTTC. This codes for CASSPPGGPGNIQYF. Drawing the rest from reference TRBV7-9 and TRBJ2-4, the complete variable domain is DTGVSQNPRHKITKRGQNVTFRCDPISEHNRLYWYRQTLGQGPEFLTYFQNEAQLEKSRLLSDRFSAERPKGSFSTLEIQRTEQGDSAMYLCASSPPGGPGNIQYFGAGTRLSVL.

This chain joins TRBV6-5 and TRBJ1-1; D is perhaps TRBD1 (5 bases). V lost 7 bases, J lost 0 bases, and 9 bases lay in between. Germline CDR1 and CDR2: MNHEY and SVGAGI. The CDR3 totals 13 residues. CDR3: CASTTEMNTEAFF. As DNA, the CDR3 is TGTGCCAGCACGACAGAGATGAACACTGAAGCTTTCTTT.

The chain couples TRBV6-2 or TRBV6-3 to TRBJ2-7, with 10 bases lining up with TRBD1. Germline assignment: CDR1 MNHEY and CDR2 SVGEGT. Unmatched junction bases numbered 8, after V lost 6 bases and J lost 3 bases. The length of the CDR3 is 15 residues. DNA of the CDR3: TGTGCCAGCAGCTCCGGGACAGGGGAAAGCTACGAGCAGTACTTC. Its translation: CASSSGTGESYEQYF.

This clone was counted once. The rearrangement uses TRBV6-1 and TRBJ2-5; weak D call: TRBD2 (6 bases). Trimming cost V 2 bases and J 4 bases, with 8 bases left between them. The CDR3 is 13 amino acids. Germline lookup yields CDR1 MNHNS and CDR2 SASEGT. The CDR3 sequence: CASSERGTETQYF. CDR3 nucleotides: TGTGCCAGCAGTGAACGGGGGACAGAGACCCAGTACTTC.

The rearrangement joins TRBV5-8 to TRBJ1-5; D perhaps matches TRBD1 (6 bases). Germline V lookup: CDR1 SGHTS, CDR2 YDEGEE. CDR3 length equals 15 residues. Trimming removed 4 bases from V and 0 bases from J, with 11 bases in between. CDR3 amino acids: CASSRTVNSNQPQHF. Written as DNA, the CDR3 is TGTGCCAGCAGCCGGACAGTCAATAGCAATCAGCCCCAGCATTTT.

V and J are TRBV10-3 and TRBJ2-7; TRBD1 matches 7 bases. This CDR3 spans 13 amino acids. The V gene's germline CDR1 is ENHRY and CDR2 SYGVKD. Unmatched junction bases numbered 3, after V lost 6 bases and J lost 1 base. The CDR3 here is CAIRSTGSYEQYF. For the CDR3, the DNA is TGTGCCATCAGGTCGACAGGGTCCTACGAGCAGTACTTC.

CDR3 DNA sequence: TGTGCCAGCAGCGTAGCTACTGGGAGCTCTGGAAACACCATATATTTT. It is translated as CASSVATGSSGNTIYF. The V and J genes are TRBV9 and TRBJ1-3; D gene unclear. Trimming took off 0 bases at V and 0 bases at J, with 10 bases between the two ends. The length of the CDR3 is 16 residues. The germline CDR1 and CDR2 sequences are SGDLS and YYNGEE.

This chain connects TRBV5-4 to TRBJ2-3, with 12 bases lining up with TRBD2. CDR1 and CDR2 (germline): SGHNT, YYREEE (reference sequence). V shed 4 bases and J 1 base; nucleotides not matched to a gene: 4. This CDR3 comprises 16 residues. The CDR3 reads CASSVPSGGGTDTQYF. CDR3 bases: TGTGCCAGCAGCGTCCCTAGCGGGGGGGGCACAGATACGCAGTATTTT.